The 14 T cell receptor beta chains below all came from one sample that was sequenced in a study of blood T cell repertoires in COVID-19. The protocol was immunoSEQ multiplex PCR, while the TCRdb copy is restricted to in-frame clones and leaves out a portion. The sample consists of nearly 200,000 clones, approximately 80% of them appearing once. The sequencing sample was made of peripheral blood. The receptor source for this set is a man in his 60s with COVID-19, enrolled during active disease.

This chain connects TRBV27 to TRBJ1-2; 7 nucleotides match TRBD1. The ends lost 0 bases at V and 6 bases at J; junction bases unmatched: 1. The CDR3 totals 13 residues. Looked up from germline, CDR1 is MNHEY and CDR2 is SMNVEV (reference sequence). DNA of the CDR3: TGTGCCAGCAGTTTATCGACAGGGAATGGCTACACCTTC. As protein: CASSLSTGNGYTF.

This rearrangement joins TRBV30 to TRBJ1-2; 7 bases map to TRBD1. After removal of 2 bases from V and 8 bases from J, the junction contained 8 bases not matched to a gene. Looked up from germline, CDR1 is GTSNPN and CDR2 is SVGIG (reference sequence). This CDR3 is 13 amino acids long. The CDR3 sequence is CAWSINRGEGYTF. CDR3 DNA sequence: TGTGCCTGGAGTATCAACAGGGGAGAGGGCTACACCTTC.

The CDR3 DNA follows: TGTGCCAGTCAGCGGGGGGACAGGAACACCGGGGAGCTGTTTTTT. Residues: CASQRGDRNTGELFF. The rearrangement uses TRBV28 and TRBJ2-2, with TRBD2 identical over 9 bases. The germline V gene has CDR1 MDHEN and CDR2 SYDVKM. V trimming: 9 bases; J trimming: 1 base; junction bases outside the gene matches: 6. This CDR3 comprises 15 residues.

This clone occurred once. CDR3 nucleotides: TGTGCCACCGCTGGGGGGGGGAGCTATGGCTACACCTTC. Amino acid sequence: CATAGGGSYGYTF. The chain couples TRBV15 to TRBJ1-2, with D possibly matching TRBD1 (5 bases). Germline CDR1 is LNHNV and CDR2 is YYDKDF (reference sequence). V lost 8 bases to trimming and J lost 4 bases, with 14 bases between them. This CDR3 has 13 amino acids.

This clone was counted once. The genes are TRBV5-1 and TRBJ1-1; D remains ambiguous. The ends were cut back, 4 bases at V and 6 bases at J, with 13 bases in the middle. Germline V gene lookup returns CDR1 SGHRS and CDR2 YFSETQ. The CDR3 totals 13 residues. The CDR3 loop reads CASSLRTRAEAFF. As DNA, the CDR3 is TGCGCCAGCAGCCTCCGGACGAGGGCTGAAGCTTTCTTT.

The CDR3 loop is CASSSYARTGSYGGNTIYF. The CDR3 DNA sequence: TGTGCCAGCAGCTCTTACGCCCGGACAGGGAGCTATGGTGGAAACACCATATATTTT. The V gene is TRBV13, the J gene TRBJ1-3; 8 positions match TRBD1. V lost 4 bases to trimming and J lost 3 bases; unmatched junction nucleotides: 17. This CDR3 has 19 residues. Per germline, CDR1 PRHDT and CDR2 FYEKMQ (reference sequence).

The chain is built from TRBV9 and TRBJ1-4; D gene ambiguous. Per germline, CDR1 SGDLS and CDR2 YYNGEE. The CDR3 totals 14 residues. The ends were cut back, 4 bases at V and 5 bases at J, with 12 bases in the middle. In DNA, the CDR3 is TGTGCCAGCAGCCTTTACGGACTGAATGAAAAACTGTTTTTT. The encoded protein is CASSLYGLNEKLFF.

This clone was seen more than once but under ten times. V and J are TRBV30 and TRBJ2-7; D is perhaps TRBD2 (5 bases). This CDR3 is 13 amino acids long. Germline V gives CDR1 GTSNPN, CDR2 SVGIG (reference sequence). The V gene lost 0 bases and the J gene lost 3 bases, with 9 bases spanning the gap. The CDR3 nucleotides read TGTGCCTGGAGTGTACTAGGGATCTACGAGCAGTACTTC. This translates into CAWSVLGIYEQYF.

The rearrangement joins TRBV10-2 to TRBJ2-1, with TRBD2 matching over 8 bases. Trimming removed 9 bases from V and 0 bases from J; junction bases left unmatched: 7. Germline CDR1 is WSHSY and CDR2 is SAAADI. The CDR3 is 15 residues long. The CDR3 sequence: CASGGSGDSYNEQFF. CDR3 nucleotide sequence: TGCGCCAGTGGGGGTAGCGGGGACTCCTACAATGAGCAGTTCTTC.

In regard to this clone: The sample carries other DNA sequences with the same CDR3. The CDR3 is CASSQGNTEAFF. CDR3 bases: TGTGCCAGCAGCCAGGGTAACACTGAAGCTTTCTTT. The V gene is TRBV7-9, the J gene TRBJ1-1, with D possibly being TRBD1 (5 bases). This CDR3 is 12 amino acids long. Per the germline V gene, CDR1 is SEHNR and CDR2 is FQNEAQ (reference sequence). Deletions cut 5 bases from V and 2 bases from J, with 6 bases between. Combining the CDR3 with reference TRBV7-9 and TRBJ1-1 gives the whole variable domain DTGVSQNPRHKITKRGQNVTFRCDPISEHNRLYWYRQTLGQGPEFLTYFQNEAQLEKSRLLSDRFSAERPKGSFSTLEIQRTEQGDSAMYLCASSQGNTEAFFGQGTRLTVV.

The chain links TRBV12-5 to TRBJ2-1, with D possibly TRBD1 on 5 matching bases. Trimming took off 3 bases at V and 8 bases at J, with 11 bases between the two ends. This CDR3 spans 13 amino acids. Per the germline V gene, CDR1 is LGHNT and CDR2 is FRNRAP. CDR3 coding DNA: TGTGCTAGTGGTTTTACAGGTAGGGATGAGCAGTTCTTC. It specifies CASGFTGRDEQFF. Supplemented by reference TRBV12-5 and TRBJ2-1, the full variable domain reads DARVTQTPRHKVTEMGQEVTMRCQPILGHNTVFWYRQTMMQGLELLAYFRNRAPLDDSGMPKDRFSAEMPDATLATLKIQPSEPRDSAVYFCASGFTGRDEQFFGPGTRLTVL.

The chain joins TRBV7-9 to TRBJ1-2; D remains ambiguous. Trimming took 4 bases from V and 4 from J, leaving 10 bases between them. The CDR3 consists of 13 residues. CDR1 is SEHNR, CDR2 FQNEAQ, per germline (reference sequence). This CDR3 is CASSSLRGYGYTF. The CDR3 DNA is TGTGCCAGCAGCTCCCTGCGGGGCTATGGCTACACCTTC. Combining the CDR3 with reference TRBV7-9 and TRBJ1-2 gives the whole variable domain DTGVSQNPRHKITKRGQNVTFRCDPISEHNRLYWYRQTLGQGPEFLTYFQNEAQLEKSRLLSDRFSAERPKGSFSTLEIQRTEQGDSAMYLCASSSLRGYGYTFGSGTRLTVV.

Here the CDR3 DNA reads TGTGCCAGCACCTCAGACAGGAGCTCCTACAATGAGCAGTTCTTC. As protein: CASTSDRSSYNEQFF. V and J are TRBV27 and TRBJ2-1, with D possibly matching TRBD1 (6 bases). The V gene's germline CDR1 is MNHEY and CDR2 SMNVEV (reference sequence). Trimming cost V 7 bases and J 0 bases, with 13 bases left between them. The CDR3 sequence is 15 residues long.

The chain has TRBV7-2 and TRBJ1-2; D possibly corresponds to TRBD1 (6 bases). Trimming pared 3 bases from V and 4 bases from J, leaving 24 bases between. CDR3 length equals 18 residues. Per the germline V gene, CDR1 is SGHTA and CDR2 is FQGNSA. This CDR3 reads CASSFSKNETSRGYGYTF. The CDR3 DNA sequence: TGTGCCAGCAGCTTCTCAAAGAACGAAACCAGCAGGGGCTATGGCTACACCTTC.